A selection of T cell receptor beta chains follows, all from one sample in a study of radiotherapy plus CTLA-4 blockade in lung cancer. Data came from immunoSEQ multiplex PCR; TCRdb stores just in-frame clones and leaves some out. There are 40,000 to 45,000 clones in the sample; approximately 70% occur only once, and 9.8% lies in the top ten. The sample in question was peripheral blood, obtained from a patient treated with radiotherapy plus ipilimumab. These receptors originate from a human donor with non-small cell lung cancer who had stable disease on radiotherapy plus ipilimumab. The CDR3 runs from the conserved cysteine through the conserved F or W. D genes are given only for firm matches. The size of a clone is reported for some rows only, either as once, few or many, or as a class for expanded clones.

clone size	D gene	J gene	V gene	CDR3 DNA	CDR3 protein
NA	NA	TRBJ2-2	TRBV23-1	TGCGCCAGCAGGGAGCTATCGAACACCGGGGAGCTGTTTTTT	CASRELSNTGELFF
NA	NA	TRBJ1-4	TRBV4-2	TGTGCCAGCAGCCAAGAGCGTTTTCCAGGGCGAGAAAAACTGTTTTTT	CASSQERFPGREKLFF
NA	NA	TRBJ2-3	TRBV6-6	TGTGCCAGCCGAGAGGGCACAGATACGCAGTATTTT	CASREGTDTQYF
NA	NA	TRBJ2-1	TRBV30	TGTGCCTGGAGTCCCTTCAATGAGCAGTTCTTC	CAWSPFNEQFF
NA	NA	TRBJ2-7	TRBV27	TGTGCCAGCAGTCCTACAGGGATCGTTGGGCGCGAGCAGTACTTC	CASSPTGIVGREQYF
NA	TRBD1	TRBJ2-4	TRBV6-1	TGTGCCAGCAGTACGTCAGGGGGCTGGGGGAACATTCAGTACTTC	CASSTSGGWGNIQYF
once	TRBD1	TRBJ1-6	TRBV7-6	TGTGCCAGCAGCCCGACAGGGGCGAGTAATTCACCCCTCCACTTT	CASSPTGASNSPLHF
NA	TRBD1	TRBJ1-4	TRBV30	TGTGCCTGGAGTGCACAGGGGGCTAGTAAAAAACTGTTTTTT	CAWSAQGASKKLFF
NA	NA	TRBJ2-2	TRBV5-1	TGCGCCAGCAGCTTTGGGGCAGACACCGGGGAGCTGTTTTTT	CASSFGADTGELFF
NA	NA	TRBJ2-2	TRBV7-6	TGTGCCAGCAGCCGGGTCAGCGCCGCGAACACCGGGGAGCTGTTTTTT	CASSRVSAANTGELFF
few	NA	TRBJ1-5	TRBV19	TGTGCCAGTAGTTACAAAAATCAGCCCCAGCATTTT	CASSYKNQPQHF
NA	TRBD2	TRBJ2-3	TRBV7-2	TGTGCCAGCAGGCCGCCCGCGGGGGGAGGGACAGATACGCAGTATTTT	CASRPPAGGGTDTQYF
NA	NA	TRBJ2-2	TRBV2	TGTGCCAGCACTGTGGAGGGGTCGTACTCCGGGGAGCTGTTTTTT	CASTVEGSYSGELFF
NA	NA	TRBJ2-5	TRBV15	TGTGCCACCAGCAAGAGGGGCGGAGGGGTCCAAGAGACCCAGTACTTC	CATSKRGGGVQETQYF
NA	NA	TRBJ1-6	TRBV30	TGTGCCTGGAGTGGCGGGGGTGCCTATAATTCACCCCTCCACTTT	CAWSGGGAYNSPLHF
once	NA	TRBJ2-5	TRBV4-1	TGCGCCAGCAGCCAAGATGGGTCAGGGTGGGAGACCCAGTACTTC	CASSQDGSGWETQYF
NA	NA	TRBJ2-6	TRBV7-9	TGTGCCAGCAGCACCCTAAGGTCATCAGGCGCTGGGGCCAACGTCCTGACTTTC	CASSTLRSSGAGANVLTF
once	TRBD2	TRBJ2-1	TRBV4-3	TGCGCCAGCAGCCAAACTCCGGGACTAGCGGGGGGCGAGCAGTTCTTC	CASSQTPGLAGGEQFF
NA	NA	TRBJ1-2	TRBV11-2	TGTGCCAGCAGCTTAAGGGGAGGTCAGTCAGACTTCTATGGCTACACCTTC	CASSLRGGQSDFYGYTF
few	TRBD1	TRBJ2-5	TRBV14	TGTGCCAGCAGCCCCGGGACAGGGGGCCGTCGAGAGACCCAGTACTTC	CASSPGTGGRRETQYF
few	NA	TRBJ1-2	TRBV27	TGTGCCAGCAGCCCCGAGGCATCGTCGGGCTACACCTTC	CASSPEASSGYTF
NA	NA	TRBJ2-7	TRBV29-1	TGCAGCGCCACCCCAGTGCGATCGGGTGGAGGCGAGCAGTACTTC	CSATPVRSGGGEQYF
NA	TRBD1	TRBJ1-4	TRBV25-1	TGTGCCAGCAGTGAATTGGACAGGGCCGATGAAAAACTGTTTTTT	CASSELDRADEKLFF
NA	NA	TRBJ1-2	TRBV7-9	TGTGCCAGCAGCGGAGATGGCTACACCTTC	CASSGDGYTF
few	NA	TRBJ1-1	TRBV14	TGTGCCAGCAGCCAGCGGCAGCCGAACACTGAAGCTTTCTTT	CASSQRQPNTEAFF
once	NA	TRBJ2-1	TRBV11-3	TGTGCCAGCAGCTTAACCGGGGTTGAGCAGTTCTTC	CASSLTGVEQFF